This is a list of T cell receptor beta chains from one sample in a study of regulatory T cells in long-lasting Graves disease. TCRdb re-called the multiplex PCR reads with MiXCR, one entry per CDR3 protein. The table includes roughly 450,000 distinct CDR3 sequences, about a fifth detected once. This specimen was peripheral blood mononuclear cells (PBMCs), taken when the disease was refractory, from a patient treated with antithyroid drugs. The receptors were gathered from a female donor with Graves disease. CDR3s include the opening cysteine and the closing phenylalanine or tryptophan. Fields, in order: V gene, clone size, J gene, D gene, CDR3 protein, CDR3 DNA. A D gene is named only where the DNA matches it firmly. Not every row has a clone size; where given, it reads once, few, many or a size class.

v_gene: TRBV11-2; abundance: -; j_gene: TRBJ2-5; d_gene: TRBD2; CDR3aa: CASSPGLVGETQYF; CDR3nt: TGTGCCAGCAGCCCTGGACTAGTCGGGGAGACCCAGTACTTC
v_gene: TRBV7-9; abundance: once; j_gene: TRBJ2-7; d_gene: TRBD2; CDR3aa: CASSRTGTGFSGRAYEQYF; CDR3nt: TGTGCCAGCAGTCGCACCGGGACAGGTTTTAGCGGGAGGGCTTACGAGCAGTACTTC
v_gene: TRBV7-2; abundance: -; j_gene: TRBJ2-7; d_gene: TRBD1; CDR3aa: CASSFRGLLSYEQYF; CDR3nt: TGTGCCAGCAGCTTCAGGGGGCTTCTCTCCTACGAGCAGTACTTC
v_gene: TRBV29-1; abundance: many; j_gene: TRBJ2-7; d_gene: TRBD2; CDR3aa: CSVVTSGSREQYF; CDR3nt: TGCAGCGTTGTGACTAGCGGGAGCCGCGAGCAGTACTTC
v_gene: TRBV6-1; abundance: -; j_gene: TRBJ1-5; d_gene: -; CDR3aa: CATGNQPQHF; CDR3nt: TGTGCCACCGGTAACCAGCCCCAGCATTTT
v_gene: TRBV4-3; abundance: -; j_gene: TRBJ2-5; d_gene: TRBD2; CDR3aa: CANSQDLGLAGRETQYF; CDR3nt: TGCGCCAACAGCCAAGACCTAGGGCTAGCGGGGCGAGAGACCCAGTACTTC
v_gene: TRBV20-1; abundance: -; j_gene: TRBJ2-3; d_gene: TRBD2; CDR3aa: CSASTLAGGETQYF; CDR3nt: TGCAGTGCTAGTACATTAGCGGGAGGGGAAACGCAGTATTTT
v_gene: TRBV28; abundance: many; j_gene: TRBJ2-4; d_gene: -; CDR3aa: CASSDSSLGKNIQYF; CDR3nt: TGTGCCAGCAGCGACAGTTCCCTGGGCAAAAACATTCAGTACTTC
v_gene: TRBV20-1; abundance: many; j_gene: TRBJ2-7; d_gene: -; CDR3aa: CSATQGYEQYF; CDR3nt: TGCAGTGCTACCCAGGGGTACGAGCAGTACTTC
v_gene: TRBV6-2/TRBV6-3; abundance: many; j_gene: TRBJ2-7; d_gene: -; CDR3aa: CASSYAEQYF; CDR3nt: TGTGCCAGCAGTTACGCCGAGCAGTACTTC
v_gene: TRBV6-5; abundance: -; j_gene: TRBJ1-1; d_gene: TRBD1; CDR3aa: CASSYTGQSEAFF; CDR3nt: TGTGCCAGCAGTTACACGGGACAGTCTGAAGCTTTCTTT
v_gene: TRBV29-1; abundance: -; j_gene: TRBJ1-3; d_gene: -; CDR3aa: CSAASGSGNTMYF; CDR3nt: TGCAGCGCCGCAAGTGGCTCTGGAAACACCATGTATTTT
v_gene: TRBV3-1; abundance: few; j_gene: TRBJ2-7; d_gene: TRBD2; CDR3aa: CASSPGLAGGAYEQYF; CDR3nt: TGTGCCAGCAGCCCGGGACTAGCGGGAGGGGCGTACGAGCAGTACTTC
v_gene: TRBV6-2/TRBV6-3; abundance: -; j_gene: TRBJ2-2; d_gene: -; CDR3aa: CASSYSLPNTGELFF; CDR3nt: TGTGCCAGCAGTTACTCCTTACCGAACACCGGGGAGCTGTTTTTT
v_gene: TRBV28; abundance: many; j_gene: TRBJ1-4; d_gene: -; CDR3aa: CASRGPANEKLFF; CDR3nt: TGTGCCAGCAGGGGTCCAGCTAATGAAAAACTGTTTTTT
v_gene: TRBV7-6; abundance: -; j_gene: TRBJ2-7; d_gene: -; CDR3aa: CASSPTGPWYEQYF; CDR3nt: TGTGCCAGCAGCCCGACAGGTCCTTGGTACGAGCAGTACTTC
v_gene: TRBV28; abundance: -; j_gene: TRBJ1-1; d_gene: -; CDR3aa: CASSFGTHANTEAFF; CDR3nt: TGTGCCAGCAGTTTTGGGACACACGCGAACACTGAAGCTTTCTTT
v_gene: TRBV10-3; abundance: -; j_gene: TRBJ2-3; d_gene: -; CDR3aa: CAISRDFTDTQYF; CDR3nt: TGTGCCATCAGTAGGGACTTCACAGATACGCAGTATTTT
v_gene: TRBV7-3; abundance: few; j_gene: TRBJ2-1; d_gene: TRBD1; CDR3aa: CASSSGTASYNEQFF; CDR3nt: TGTGCCAGCAGCTCCGGGACAGCGTCCTACAATGAGCAGTTCTTC
v_gene: TRBV5-6; abundance: -; j_gene: TRBJ2-5; d_gene: -; CDR3aa: CASSLSGLLDETQYF; CDR3nt: TGTGCCAGCAGCTTGTCCGGCCTGTTGGATGAGACCCAGTACTTC
v_gene: TRBV29-1; abundance: few; j_gene: TRBJ2-7; d_gene: -; CDR3aa: CSVYSDSHYDGYEQYF; CDR3nt: TGCAGCGTTTACTCGGACAGCCACTACGACGGCTACGAGCAGTACTTC
v_gene: TRBV6-1; abundance: few; j_gene: TRBJ2-5; d_gene: TRBD2; CDR3aa: CASSRGLAEGETQYF; CDR3nt: TGTGCCAGCAGCAGGGGACTAGCCGAAGGAGAGACCCAGTACTTC
v_gene: TRBV2; abundance: many; j_gene: TRBJ2-7; d_gene: -; CDR3aa: CASMWSMETRAYEQYF; CDR3nt: TGTGCCAGTATGTGGTCCATGGAGACTAGAGCCTACGAGCAGTACTTC
v_gene: TRBV28; abundance: -; j_gene: TRBJ2-7; d_gene: -; CDR3aa: CASISSADSDYEQYF; CDR3nt: TGTGCCAGCATCTCCTCAGCGGACTCCGACTACGAGCAGTACTTC
v_gene: TRBV25-1; abundance: many; j_gene: TRBJ1-2; d_gene: -; CDR3aa: CASTPGLNYGYTF; CDR3nt: TGTGCCAGCACACCAGGCCTTAACTATGGCTACACCTTC
v_gene: TRBV12-3/TRBV12-4; abundance: many; j_gene: TRBJ2-2; d_gene: -; CDR3aa: CASIAREVTGELFF; CDR3nt: TGTGCCAGCATTGCCAGGGAAGTTACCGGGGAGCTGTTTTTT
v_gene: TRBV11-2; abundance: -; j_gene: TRBJ2-7; d_gene: TRBD2; CDR3aa: CASSVGLVHKQYF; CDR3nt: TGTGCCAGCAGCGTGGGACTAGTCCACAAGCAGTACTTC
v_gene: TRBV28; abundance: -; j_gene: TRBJ2-3; d_gene: TRBD1; CDR3aa: CASSVPTGAGNIYTDTQYF; CDR3nt: TGTGCCAGCAGTGTACCCACAGGGGCCGGTAATATTTACACAGATACGCAGTATTTT
v_gene: TRBV13; abundance: once; j_gene: TRBJ2-1; d_gene: -; CDR3aa: CASSLGAQGNEQFF; CDR3nt: TGTGCCAGCAGCCTCGGGGCCCAGGGCAATGAGCAGTTCTTC
v_gene: TRBV28; abundance: many; j_gene: TRBJ2-7; d_gene: TRBD2; CDR3aa: CASSLLAGGRTYEQYF; CDR3nt: TGTGCCAGCAGTTTATTAGCGGGAGGCCGAACCTACGAGCAGTACTTC
v_gene: TRBV29-1; abundance: many; j_gene: TRBJ1-2; d_gene: TRBD1; CDR3aa: CSALTGLGGYTF; CDR3nt: TGCAGCGCACTGACAGGGTTGGGTGGCTACACCTTC
v_gene: TRBV7-3; abundance: many; j_gene: TRBJ2-5; d_gene: TRBD1; CDR3aa: CASSHRGQETQYF; CDR3nt: TGTGCCAGCAGCCACAGGGGCCAAGAGACCCAGTACTTC
v_gene: TRBV19; abundance: -; j_gene: TRBJ2-7; d_gene: -; CDR3aa: CASSIDSELMGEQYF; CDR3nt: TGTGCCAGTAGTATAGACTCAGAGTTGATGGGTGAGCAGTACTTC
v_gene: TRBV20-1; abundance: many; j_gene: TRBJ1-1; d_gene: -; CDR3aa: CSARPLLRGMRTEAFF; CDR3nt: TGCAGTGCCCGCCCCCTTCTTCGGGGTATGAGGACTGAAGCTTTCTTT
v_gene: TRBV24-1; abundance: few; j_gene: TRBJ2-5; d_gene: -; CDR3aa: CATSGDPSLAETSETQYF; CDR3nt: TGTGCCACCAGTGGGGACCCCAGTCTCGCGGAGACCTCAGAGACCCAGTACTTC
v_gene: TRBV12-3/TRBV12-4; abundance: -; j_gene: TRBJ1-5; d_gene: -; CDR3aa: CASGGYSNQPQHF; CDR3nt: TGTGCCAGCGGGGGCTATAGCAATCAGCCCCAGCATTTT
v_gene: TRBV28; abundance: many; j_gene: TRBJ1-4; d_gene: TRBD1; CDR3aa: CASSLDRGREKLFF; CDR3nt: TGTGCCAGCAGCCTGGACAGGGGCAGAGAAAAACTGTTTTTT
v_gene: TRBV5-1; abundance: -; j_gene: TRBJ1-2; d_gene: -; CDR3aa: CASRPLGARADGYTF; CDR3nt: TGCGCCAGCAGGCCGTTGGGGGCCCGCGCGGATGGCTACACCTTC
v_gene: TRBV12-3/TRBV12-4; abundance: many; j_gene: TRBJ2-2; d_gene: TRBD2; CDR3aa: CASSHRRLAGVGTGELFF; CDR3nt: TGTGCCAGCAGCCACCGACGGCTAGCGGGAGTGGGCACCGGGGAGCTGTTTTTT
v_gene: TRBV5-1; abundance: -; j_gene: TRBJ1-1; d_gene: -; CDR3aa: CASSQQGMNTEAFF; CDR3nt: TGCGCCAGCAGCCAGCAGGGGATGAACACTGAAGCTTTCTTT